What follows are 19 T cell receptor beta chains derived from one specimen sequenced in a study of shared clonotypes between healthy human individuals. Repertoires were generated with immunoSEQ multiplex PCR, while TCRdb's copy carries only in-frame clones and drops some. The table has 1.5 million to 2.5 million clones, about 94% seen once; the top ten hold 0.95% to 1.5%. CD45RO-negative CD8 cells positively selected for CCR7 made up the naive population, which excluded terminally differentiated effector memory CD45RA+ cells. Sequenced material: naive CD8+ T cells sorted from blood. The receptors derive from a man between 18 and 35 years old in good health.

The rearrangement links TRBV19 to TRBJ1-2; 7 positions agree with TRBD1. The CDR3 contains 15 residues. Per germline, CDR1 LNHDA and CDR2 SQIVND (reference sequence). The ends lost 5 bases at V and 6 bases at J; junction bases unmatched: 12. For the CDR3, the DNA is TGTGCCAGTAGTTCATATTGGGACAGCCCCAATGGCTACACCTTC. Translated, it gives CASSSYWDSPNGYTF.

V usage is TRBV7-9 and J usage is TRBJ2-2; no definite D call. From germline, CDR1 is SEHNR and CDR2 FQNEAQ (reference sequence). With 1 base removed from V and 5 bases from J, the gap between germline ends came to 14 bases. This CDR3 comprises 16 residues. This chain's CDR3 is CASSLGPLGDTGELFF. The DNA for the CDR3 is TGTGCCAGCAGCTTAGGACCCCTGGGCGATACCGGGGAGCTGTTTTTT.

The genes are TRBV29-1 and TRBJ2-5; TRBD1 matches 8 bases. Germline V gene lookup returns CDR1 SQVTM and CDR2 ANQGSEA. This CDR3 has 17 amino acids. J lost 4 bases, V lost 1 base, and 14 bases had no gene match. In DNA, the CDR3 is TGCAGCGTTGAAGGAGGACAGGGCAAGGAATTAGGAGAGACCCAGTACTTC. This codes for CSVEGGQGKELGETQYF.

V and J are TRBV30 and TRBJ2-5; no clear D gene. Trimming left V 0 bases short and J 5 bases short, with 13 bases between. Germline V CDR1 and CDR2: GTSNPN, SVGIG (reference sequence). The CDR3 spans 14 residues. Written as DNA, the CDR3 is TGTGCCTGGAGTGTGGATCTCCCACGGGAGACCCAGTACTTC. The encoded protein is CAWSVDLPRETQYF. Looking up the rest from reference TRBV30 and TRBJ2-5 gives the full variable domain: SQTIHQWPATLVQPVGSPLSLECTVEGTSNPNLYWYRQAAGRGLQLLFYSVGIGQISSEVPQNLSASRPQDRQFILSSKKLLLSDSGFYLCAWSVDLPRETQYFGPGTRLLVL.

On this clone itself: Other nucleotide sequences from this sample produce the same CDR3. The chain employs TRBV6-6 and TRBJ2-7; D may be TRBD2 (6 bases). This CDR3 has 12 residues. Between the trimmed V and J ends, which lost 8 bases and 3 bases, there was a span of 11 bases. Germline values: CDR1 MNHNY, CDR2 SVGAGI (reference sequence). The CDR3 DNA reads as TGTGCCAGCTCAGGGACTTACTACGAGCAGTACTTC. Translation: CASSGTYYEQYF.

The rearrangement links TRBV28 to TRBJ2-5, with D perhaps TRBD2 (5 bases). V was cut by 2 bases and J by 2 bases, with 12 bases left in between. CDR3 length: 15 residues. CDR1 and CDR2 from the germline V gene are MDHEN and SYDVKM. CDR3 loop: CASSLKRGYQETQYF. For the CDR3, the DNA is TGTGCCAGCAGTTTAAAGCGCGGGTATCAAGAGACCCAGTACTTC.

This rearrangement joins TRBV13 to TRBJ2-7, with D possibly TRBD1 on 8 matching bases. CDR3 length: 14 residues. The V gene lost 5 bases and the J gene lost 6 bases, with 17 bases spanning the gap. Germline V gives CDR1 PRHDT, CDR2 FYEKMQ (reference sequence). Written as DNA, the CDR3 is TGTGCCAGCAGCGCCCCGGACAGGGAGGGCGAGCAGTACTTC. Its translation is CASSAPDREGEQYF.

This chain links TRBV13 with TRBJ2-7; D tentatively reads TRBD1 or TRBD2 (6 bases each). Trimming cost V 0 bases and J 0 bases, with 12 bases left between them. Germline V gene sequence: CDR1 PRHDT, CDR2 FYEKMQ (reference sequence). The length of the CDR3 is 16 residues. The CDR3 DNA reads as TGTGCCAGCAGCTTAGGCCGAGGGGGGAACTCCTACGAGCAGTACTTC. Translation: CASSLGRGGNSYEQYF.

A single count supports this clone. This chain links TRBV18 with TRBJ1-4; 7 nucleotides agree with TRBD1. The CDR3 length is 16 residues. Per germline, CDR1 KGHSH and CDR2 LQKENI. Trimming cost V 6 bases and J 10 bases; bases outside gene matches: 17. The CDR3 nucleotides read TGTGCCAGCTCTCAATTGGGACAGCCTGATTCCCCAAAACTGTTTTTT. It specifies CASSQLGQPDSPKLFF.

This clone has just a few counts. The rearrangement uses TRBV27 and TRBJ1-6; D not resolved. The V gene lost 5 bases and the J gene lost 8 bases, with 19 bases spanning the gap. The germline V gene has CDR1 MNHEY and CDR2 SMNVEV (reference sequence). The CDR3 extends over 16 amino acids. The CDR3 DNA follows: TGTGCCAGCAGTCCGATACTTTTTGCCCCAGATTCACCCCTCCACTTT. It specifies CASSPILFAPDSPLHF.

As regards this clone: This specimen includes other DNA sequences encoding the same CDR3. The rearrangement joins TRBV27 to TRBJ1-1; tentatively, D is TRBD1 (5 bases). The germline V gene has CDR1 MNHEY and CDR2 SMNVEV (reference sequence). V was shortened by 4 bases and J by 0 bases, with 6 bases between the two germline ends. CDR3 size: 13 residues. CDR3 nucleotides: TGTGCCAGCAGTTGGGGCGTGAACACTGAAGCTTTCTTT. This encodes CASSWGVNTEAFF.

The CDR3 region has the DNA TGTGCCAGCAGCCAAGGCGTAAGCGGGGGGGCGCTGTTCTTC. Its protein is CASSQGVSGGALFF. The genes are TRBV4-2 and TRBJ2-1; TRBD2 agrees at 10 bases. CDR1 and CDR2 (germline): LGHNA, YNFKEQ. The ends lost 1 base at V and 15 bases at J; junction bases unmatched: 9. The CDR3 spans 14 residues.

The chain carries TRBV7-9 and TRBJ2-1; D unclear. Germline values: CDR1 SEHNR, CDR2 FQNEAQ (reference sequence). The V end lost 0 bases, the J end lost 9 bases, and 9 bases lay between the germline ends. The CDR3 has 13 amino acids. CDR3 loop: CASSLALETEQFF. CDR3 DNA sequence: TGTGCCAGCAGCTTAGCCCTGGAGACTGAGCAGTTCTTC.

The rearrangement uses TRBV27 and TRBJ2-7, with 9 bases that match TRBD1. Germline CDR1 MNHEY, CDR2 SMNVEV (reference sequence). The V segment lost 5 bases and the J segment 0 bases; nucleotides outside the gene matches: 11. The CDR3 contains 17 residues. The CDR3 reads CASSPQGQGTYSYEQYF. DNA for the CDR3: TGTGCCAGCAGTCCGCAGGGACAGGGAACATACTCCTACGAGCAGTACTTC.

This chain uses TRBV6-5 with TRBJ2-1, with no clear D. CDR3 size: 16 residues. Germline assignment: CDR1 MNHEY and CDR2 SVGAGI. V dropped 4 bases and J dropped 4 bases, with 17 bases sitting between them. The CDR3 nucleotides are TGTGCCAGCAGTTTGGTCGGTGCTCTTAGGTACAATGAGCAGTTCTTC. Protein product: CASSLVGALRYNEQFF.

This clone was seen only a few times. Within the sample, other DNA sequences also encode this same CDR3. This chain links TRBV2 with TRBJ2-7; D unresolved. The CDR3 covers 11 residues. Germline CDR1 SNHLY, CDR2 FYNNEI. With 3 bases removed from V and 3 bases from J, the gap between germline ends came to 3 bases. CDR3 sequence reads: CASSDSYEQYF. CDR3 nucleotides: TGTGCCAGCAGTGACAGCTACGAGCAGTACTTC. The full variable domain, with the rest looked up from reference TRBV2 and TRBJ2-7, is EPEVTQTPSHQVTQMGQEVILRCVPISNHLYFYWYRQILGQKVEFLVSFYNNEISEKSEIFDDQFSVERPDGSNFTLKIRSTKLEDSAMYFCASSDSYEQYFGPGTRLTVT.

This clone was seen only once. This sample also contains other DNA sequences that code for the same CDR3. This chain links TRBV5-6 with TRBJ2-3; D not resolved. CDR3 length equals 12 residues. The V and J ends lost 4 bases and 6 bases respectively, with 9 bases between them. Germline-derived CDR1 and CDR2 are SGHDT and YYEEEE. CDR3 DNA: TGTGCCAGCAGCCTAGGGCTGGATACGCAGTATTTT. Protein sequence: CASSLGLDTQYF.

This chain connects TRBV27 to TRBJ2-3; D is tentatively TRBD1 or TRBD2 (6 bases each). Looked up from germline, CDR1 is MNHEY and CDR2 is SMNVEV (reference sequence). Trimming removed 3 bases from V and 5 bases from J, with 12 bases in between. This CDR3 has 14 amino acids. CDR3 residues: CASSFVGGGDTQYF. CDR3 nucleotide sequence: TGTGCCAGCAGTTTCGTGGGGGGCGGAGATACGCAGTATTTT.

The gene calls are TRBV27 and TRBJ1-4, with a tentative D call TRBD1 (5 bases). There are 15 residues in the CDR3. Trimming left V 2 bases short and J 8 bases short, with 15 bases between. Germline-derived CDR1 and CDR2 are MNHEY and SMNVEV (reference sequence). CDR3 nucleotides: TGTGCCAGCAGTTTAGCTTCGGGGGTCAGGGAAAAACTGTTTTTT. It translates to CASSLASGVREKLFF.